The 2 T cell receptor beta chains given below trace back to one sample, sequenced in a study of T cells after yellow fever vaccination. TCRdb re-derived calls from the 5' RACE reads in MiXCR, one entry per CDR3 protein. The table lists 200,000 to 300,000 distinct CDR3 sequences, 3.6% of them singletons. Sequenced here: PBMCs, sampled 15 days after the yellow fever booster vaccination. These TCRs come from a man aged 18 to 29 who received the YFV17D yellow fever vaccine.

This clonotype has a count of ten or more. This chain links TRBV5-1 with TRBJ2-1; D may be TRBD2 (6 bases). Germline loops: CDR1 SGHRS, CDR2 YFSETQ. This CDR3 contains 15 residues. V was pared by 4 bases and J by 0 bases, with 11 bases between. The CDR3 DNA sequence: TGCGCCAGCAGCCGGGACTTGAGCTCCTACAATGAGCAGTTCTTC. As protein: CASSRDLSSYNEQFF.

This clonotype occurred many times. This chain links TRBV10-3 with TRBJ1-3; no clear D gene. The CDR3 sequence is 13 residues long. The V gene's germline CDR1 is ENHRY and CDR2 SYGVKD. V was clipped by 4 bases and J by 4 bases, with 8 bases between them. The CDR3 protein is CAISGDMGNTIYF. DNA for the CDR3: TGTGCCATCAGTGGCGACATGGGAAACACCATATATTTT.